Shown below are 26 T cell receptor beta chains from a single sample sequenced in a study of beta chain features in type 1 diabetes. No antigen has been assigned to these receptors. Study-wide findings and caveats: The study found moderately but significantly shorter TCRB CDR3s in all four CD4+ subsets of Type 1 diabetes patients.

Of the isolated RNA, all was reverse transcribed, and so the sequenced material was expressed TCRB transcripts. Profiling relied on immunoSEQ multiplex PCR, and the TCRdb table lists in-frame clones only, not all of them. The table includes 200,000 to 250,000 clones, around 14% detected once. The source material was naive CD4+ T cells from blood. The source of these receptors is a man aged 30 to 39 with type 1 diabetes.

This chain joins TRBV30 and TRBJ1-5; 9 bases map to TRBD1. J lost 8 bases, V lost 3 bases, and 8 bases had no gene match. Germline V gene data show CDR1 as GTSNPN and CDR2 as SVGIG (reference sequence). This CDR3 spans 14 amino acids. DNA for the CDR3: TGTGCCTGGAGCCCGGGACAGGGAAGGGAGCCCCAGCATTTT. Translated, it gives CAWSPGQGREPQHF. The full variable domain, its missing parts supplied by reference TRBV30 and TRBJ1-5, is SQTIHQWPATLVQPVGSPLSLECTVEGTSNPNLYWYRQAAGRGLQLLFYSVGIGQISSEVPQNLSASRPQDRQFILSSKKLLLSDSGFYLCAWSPGQGREPQHFGDGTRLSIL.

This clone showed up just a few times. The chain combines TRBV5-4 with TRBJ1-1; D perhaps matches TRBD1 (5 bases). Germline V gene sequence: CDR1 SGHNT, CDR2 YYREEE (reference sequence). V shed 4 bases and J shed 1 base, with 17 bases lying between them. This CDR3 contains 16 residues. The DNA of the CDR3 is TGTGCCAGCAGCCCGGGCGGGGCGGGACCGAACACTGAAGCTTTCTTT. Amino acid sequence: CASSPGGAGPNTEAFF.

This sequence joins TRBV30 and TRBJ1-1; D remains ambiguous. Germline V gives CDR1 GTSNPN, CDR2 SVGIG (reference sequence). This CDR3 comprises 12 residues. V lost 3 bases and J lost 3, with 8 bases in between. CDR3 coding DNA: TGTGCCTGGAGCAACATGGACACTGAAGCTTTCTTT. Translated, it gives CAWSNMDTEAFF.

The chain couples TRBV9 to TRBJ1-1, with D maybe TRBD1 (5 bases). The CDR3 spans 15 residues. Per germline, CDR1 SGDLS and CDR2 YYNGEE. Trimming left V 0 bases short and J 4 bases short, with 13 bases between. CDR3 region: CASSVVGRVPTEAFF. The CDR3 bases are TGTGCCAGCAGCGTAGTAGGCAGGGTCCCCACTGAAGCTTTCTTT. Complete variable domain (other parts from reference TRBV9 and TRBJ1-1): DSGVTQTPKHLITATGQRVTLRCSPRSGDLSVYWYQQSLDQGLQFLIQYYNGEERAKGNILERFSAQQFPDLHSELNLSSLELGDSALYFCASSVVGRVPTEAFFGQGTRLTVV.

In this sample, this clone turned up a few times. This chain uses TRBV5-1 with TRBJ2-7, with D possibly matching TRBD1 (6 bases). Trimming removed 0 bases from V and 3 bases from J, with 10 bases in between. The CDR3 is 14 residues long. CDR1 SGHRS and CDR2 YFSETQ come from the germline V gene. For the CDR3, the DNA is TGCGCCAGCAGCTTGGATCAGGGGAACTACGAGCAGTACTTC. Protein: CASSLDQGNYEQYF.

This clone came up a few times. The chain employs TRBV30 and TRBJ2-7; D gene uncertain. Deletions cut 4 bases from V and 6 bases from J, with 16 bases between. The CDR3 totals 13 residues. Germline values: CDR1 GTSNPN, CDR2 SVGIG (reference sequence). The CDR3 is CAWTPGRSAEQYF. The CDR3 DNA is TGTGCCTGGACTCCGGGTCGGTCAGCCGAGCAGTACTTC.

This clone turned up a few times. Compared with germline, one end of the junction differs, possibly owing to a read error. The chain is built from TRBV30 and TRBJ2-7; possible D gene TRBD2, 5 bases. The germline CDR1 and CDR2 sequences are GTSNPN and SVGIG (reference sequence). The CDR3 has 8 residues. CDR3 in DNA: TGTGCCTGGATTCCGGGGTCCTTC. This encodes CAWIPGSF. The variable domain in full, with the rest retrieved from reference TRBV30 and TRBJ2-7, is SQTIHQWPATLVQPVGSPLSLECTVEGTSNPNLYWYRQAAGRGLQLLFYSVGIGQISSEVPQNLSASRPQDRQFILSSKKLLLSDSGFYLCAWIPGSFGPGTRLTVT.

This clone has a handful of counts. The chain joins TRBV29-1 to TRBJ2-7, with 11 nucleotides matching TRBD1. V was pared by 7 bases and J by 5 bases, with 4 bases of the junction left unmatched. Per the germline V gene, CDR1 is SQVTM and CDR2 is ANQGSEA. The CDR3 extends over 12 amino acids. The CDR3 loop is CSAWTGGNEQYF. For the CDR3, the DNA is TGCAGCGCTTGGACAGGGGGCAACGAGCAGTACTTC.

The V call is TRBV29-1, the J call TRBJ2-3, with D perhaps matching TRBD2 (6 bases). Trimming pared 4 bases from V and 1 base from J, leaving 9 bases between. This CDR3 has 13 amino acids. In germline, CDR1 is SQVTM, CDR2 ANQGSEA. The CDR3 loop reads CSVVPGGTDTQYF. The CDR3 DNA is TGCAGCGTTGTCCCGGGAGGCACAGATACGCAGTATTTT.

This chain joins TRBV5-1 and TRBJ2-3, with D perhaps matching TRBD1 (8 bases). V was shortened by 1 base and J by 10 bases, with 16 bases between the two germline ends. The germline V gene has CDR1 SGHRS and CDR2 YFSETQ. This CDR3 has 14 amino acids. This CDR3 is CASSLTGGAEAQYF. The DNA for the CDR3 is TGCGCCAGCAGCTTGACAGGGGGGGCCGAGGCGCAGTATTTT.

The chain has TRBV4-2 and TRBJ2-7, with 7 bases identical to TRBD2. Germline V gene data show CDR1 as LGHNA and CDR2 as YNFKEQ. The CDR3 loop spans 16 amino acids. J gave up 2 bases and V 0 bases, and 7 bases lay outside the gene matches. The CDR3: CASSQDLRLAAYEQYF. The CDR3 coding sequence is TGTGCCAGCAGCCAAGATCTGCGACTAGCAGCCTACGAGCAGTACTTC.

This clone has a handful of counts. The chain uses TRBV5-1 and TRBJ1-5; the D is unclear. From germline, CDR1 is SGHRS and CDR2 YFSETQ. V was cut by 4 bases and J by 0 bases, with 11 bases left in between. The CDR3 loop spans 15 amino acids. The CDR3 DNA reads as TGCGCCAGCAGCCCCGGACTGAGTAGCAATCAGCCCCAGCATTTT. Protein sequence: CASSPGLSSNQPQHF.

This clone was picked up a small number of times. The rearrangement uses TRBV10-3 and TRBJ2-5, with 10 positions matching TRBD1. The CDR3 is 14 amino acids. Germline CDR1 is ENHRY and CDR2 is SYGVKD. With V trimmed by 5 bases and J by 3 bases, 3 bases remained unmatched. The CDR3 coding sequence is TGTGCCATCAGTCCCGGGACAGGGGAAGAGACCCAGTACTTC. This translates into CAISPGTGEETQYF.

This clone was seen a handful of times. The genes are TRBV5-6 and TRBJ1-1; 8 bases are shared with TRBD1. The germline V gene has CDR1 SGHDT and CDR2 YYEEEE. The CDR3 totals 14 residues. Trimming took 1 base from V and 2 from J; bases not matched to a gene: 1. The CDR3 region is CASSLQGANTEAFF. The DNA for the CDR3 is TGTGCCAGCAGCTTGCAGGGGGCTAACACTGAAGCTTTCTTT.

This chain connects TRBV2 to TRBJ2-5, with a weak D call TRBD2 (7 bases). Deletions cut 3 bases from V and 4 bases from J, with 12 bases between. In germline, CDR1 is SNHLY, CDR2 FYNNEI. The CDR3 length is 14 residues. The CDR3 is CASSDQGGGETQYF. DNA for the CDR3: TGTGCCAGCAGTGATCAGGGAGGGGGAGAGACCCAGTACTTC.

The chain joins TRBV5-1 to TRBJ2-5; 8 positions agree with TRBD1. V dropped 0 bases and J dropped 4; count of bases not matched to a gene: 5. Per the germline V gene, CDR1 is SGHRS and CDR2 is YFSETQ. The CDR3 spans 15 residues. CDR3 residues: CASSLAPGGPETQYF. The CDR3 nucleotides read TGCGCCAGCAGCTTGGCGCCAGGGGGCCCAGAGACCCAGTACTTC.

This sequence joins TRBV5-4 and TRBJ2-1, with 9 nucleotides matching TRBD2. Germline V lookup: CDR1 SGHNT, CDR2 YYREEE (reference sequence). J was trimmed by 4 bases and V by 0 bases; bases with no gene match: 5. This CDR3 has 16 amino acids. CDR3 protein: CASSLGSSGTYNEQFF. The DNA for the CDR3 is TGTGCCAGCAGCTTGGGTTCTAGCGGGACATACAATGAGCAGTTCTTC.

This chain links TRBV6-6 with TRBJ2-1; 12 bases map to TRBD2. CDR1 is MNHNY and CDR2 is SVGAGI in the germline V gene (reference sequence). The CDR3 sequence is 16 residues long. V was pared by 2 bases and J by 4 bases, with 3 bases of the junction left unmatched. CDR3 amino acids: CASSYATSGGYNEQFF. CDR3 DNA sequence: TGTGCCAGCAGTTACGCGACTAGCGGGGGTTACAATGAGCAGTTCTTC.

V is TRBV5-4 and J is TRBJ2-7; the match to TRBD1 covers 9 bases. Germline V CDR1 and CDR2: SGHNT, YYREEE (reference sequence). The CDR3 extends over 17 amino acids. The J segment lost 1 base and the V segment lost 0 bases, leaving 8 bases of the junction unmatched. CDR3 region: CASSLARHRGPSYEQYF. For the CDR3, the DNA is TGTGCCAGCAGCTTGGCCCGGCACAGGGGGCCTTCCTACGAGCAGTACTTC.

The V and J genes are TRBV6-6 and TRBJ2-3, with a possible D match to TRBD1 (6 bases). The V end lost 8 bases, the J end lost 1 base, and 10 bases lay between the germline ends. Germline loops: CDR1 MNHNY, CDR2 SVGAGI (reference sequence). The CDR3 has 13 amino acids. CDR3 bases: TGTGCCAGCTCCCCAGGGGGCACAGATACGCAGTATTTT. This codes for CASSPGGTDTQYF.

This chain links TRBV6-5 with TRBJ2-5; 8 bases map to TRBD2. The V and J ends lost 2 bases and 5 bases, in that order; junction bases with no gene match: 10. The CDR3 covers 16 residues. Germline loops: CDR1 MNHEY, CDR2 SVGAGI. The CDR3 nucleotides read TGTGCCAGCAGTTACCCAGGAGGCGGGAGGAGGGAGACCCAGTACTTC. The encoded protein is CASSYPGGGRRETQYF.

The genes are TRBV7-9 and TRBJ1-1, with 10 bases matching TRBD1. V lost 5 bases to trimming and J lost 4 bases; unmatched junction nucleotides: 7. Germline V gene sequence: CDR1 SEHNR, CDR2 FQNEAQ (reference sequence). The CDR3 loop spans 15 amino acids. CDR3 DNA sequence: TGTGCCAGCAGCCGAGGGACAGGGGATACCACTGAAGCTTTCTTT. This gives the protein CASSRGTGDTTEAFF.

The CDR3 DNA is TGTGCCAGCAGCCCCCCTGGGACTTACCAAGAGACCCAGTACTTC. Amino acid sequence: CASSPPGTYQETQYF. V gene TRBV11-2 combines with J gene TRBJ2-5; D perhaps matches TRBD2 (6 bases). The CDR3 is 15 residues long. CDR1 is SGHAT and CDR2 is FQNNGV in the germline V gene. Trimming removed 5 bases at V and 0 bases at J, with 13 bases between.

A few counts support this clone. This chain uses TRBV6-6 with TRBJ1-2; D is possibly TRBD1 (5 bases). Trimming cost V 2 bases and J 8 bases, with 12 bases left between them. The CDR3 sequence is 13 residues long. Germline V lookup: CDR1 MNHNY, CDR2 SVGAGI (reference sequence). The CDR3 DNA reads as TGTGCCAGCAGTTACGTATCGGGGGGAGGCTACACCTTC. Translating gives CASSYVSGGGYTF.

The sample holds a few counts of this clone. The gene calls are TRBV18 and TRBJ2-7; no clear D gene. V was pared by 2 bases and J by 2 bases, with 10 bases between. Germline-derived CDR1 and CDR2 are KGHSH and LQKENI. CDR3 size: 14 residues. The CDR3 loop is CASSPSSTAYEQYF. Written as DNA, the CDR3 is TGTGCCAGCTCACCATCCTCCACAGCCTACGAGCAGTACTTC. The variable domain in full, completed from reference TRBV18 and TRBJ2-7, reads NAGVMQNPRHLVRRRGQEARLRCSPMKGHSHVYWYRQLPEEGLKFMVYLQKENIIDESGMPKERFSAEFPKEGPSILRIQQVVRGDSAAYFCASSPSSTAYEQYFGPGTRLTVT.

V and J are TRBV9 and TRBJ1-4, with 9 bases matching TRBD1. This CDR3 has 18 residues. Germline lookup yields CDR1 SGDLS and CDR2 YYNGEE. Trimming at V came to 0 bases and at J to 6 bases, leaving 12 bases not matched to a gene. The CDR3 coding sequence is TGTGCCAGCAGCGTAGGTGTTTCTCGTTGGGACAGGGATGAAAAACTGTTTTTT. Its protein product is CASSVGVSRWDRDEKLFF.